The next 21 T cell receptor beta chains were all read from a single sample in a study of blood T cell repertoires in COVID-19. TCRdb's table, derived via immunoSEQ multiplex PCR, lists solely in-frame clones and lacks some. The table lists 200,000 to 250,000 clones, 85% to 90% of them singletons. The sequencing sample was made of PBMCs or T cells enriched from blood (not recorded which). The receptors here all came from a man between 40 and 49 years old who had recovered from COVID-19.

The genes are TRBV5-1 and TRBJ2-6; possible D gene TRBD1, 6 bases. V was shortened by 4 bases and J by 0 bases, with 8 bases between the two germline ends. This CDR3 has 15 residues. Germline V CDR1 and CDR2: SGHRS, YFSETQ. The CDR3 bases are TGCGCCAGCAGCATACAGGGCTCTGGGGCCAACGTCCTGACTTTC. It encodes CASSIQGSGANVLTF.

The V gene is TRBV27, the J gene TRBJ2-5, with 8 bases identical to TRBD2. This CDR3 comprises 14 residues. CDR1 and CDR2 from the germline V gene are MNHEY and SMNVEV (reference sequence). V lost 6 bases, J lost 5 bases, and 8 bases stayed unmatched. DNA for the CDR3: TGTGCCAGCAGGGTTAGCGGGATGGCGGAGACCCAGTACTTC. Protein sequence: CASRVSGMAETQYF.

The chain carries TRBV7-3 and TRBJ1-1, with D maybe TRBD1 (5 bases). CDR1 is SGHTA and CDR2 is FQGTGA in the germline V gene. The CDR3 length is 13 residues. Trimming removed 6 bases at V and 1 base at J, with 9 bases between. The CDR3 coding sequence is TGTGCCAGCAGACAGCAGGGGAACACTGAAGCTTTCTTT. This codes for CASRQQGNTEAFF.

This clone was counted only a few times. The chain couples TRBV5-1 to TRBJ2-7, with unresolved D. This CDR3 contains 14 residues. Between the trimmed V and J ends, which lost 0 bases and 0 bases, there was a span of 7 bases. The germline CDR1 and CDR2 sequences are SGHRS and YFSETQ. This CDR3 is CASSLESPSYEQYF. CDR3 in DNA: TGCGCCAGCAGCTTGGAGAGCCCCTCCTACGAGCAGTACTTC.

This clone was found once. The rearrangement joins TRBV28 to TRBJ2-7; D not certain. Germline V gives CDR1 MDHEN, CDR2 SYDVKM. CDR3 length: 12 amino acids. V dropped 1 base and J dropped 9 bases, with 10 bases sitting between them. CDR3: CASSLSSTRQYF. The CDR3, as DNA: TGTGCCAGCAGTTTATCGAGTACGAGGCAGTACTTC.

V gene TRBV3-1 (or the pseudogene TRBV3-2) combines with J gene TRBJ2-3; 10 bases fit TRBD2. The germline CDR1 and CDR2 sequences are LGHDT and YNNKEL (reference sequence). Trimming took 4 bases from V and 6 from J; bases not matched to a gene: 13. The CDR3 spans 17 residues. The CDR3 spells CASSLPGTSATGDTQYF. CDR3 DNA sequence: TGTGCCAGCAGCCTCCCCGGGACTAGCGCAACAGGGGATACGCAGTATTTT.

This clone was observed once. V gene TRBV4-1 combines with J gene TRBJ2-7; no definite D call. The CDR3 consists of 16 residues. Deletions cut 6 bases from V and 2 bases from J, with 20 bases between. Germline V gene sequence: CDR1 MGHRA, CDR2 YSYEKL. In DNA, the CDR3 is TGCGCCAGCAGTCGAGGTTGGTTAGGTGTACCCTACGAGCAGTACTTC. Amino acids: CASSRGWLGVPYEQYF.

V usage is TRBV7-2 and J usage is TRBJ1-3, with TRBD1 matching over 7 bases. CDR3 length: 14 residues. Germline loops: CDR1 SGHTA, CDR2 FQGNSA. V dropped 3 bases and J dropped 2; count of bases not matched to a gene: 1. In DNA form, the CDR3 reads TGTGCCAGCAGCTTCCAGGGGGCTGGAAACACCATATATTTT. Its translation: CASSFQGAGNTIYF. The full variable domain, completed using reference TRBV7-2 and TRBJ1-3, is GAGVSQSPSNKVTEKGKDVELRCDPISGHTALYWYRQSLGQGLEFLIYFQGNSAPDKSGLPSDRFSAERTGGSVSTLTIQRTQQEDSAVYLCASSFQGAGNTIYFGEGSWLTVV.

The rearrangement joins TRBV11-3 to TRBJ1-1; 8 nucleotides agree with TRBD1. The V segment lost 3 bases and the J segment 5 bases; nucleotides outside the gene matches: 11. The CDR3 loop spans 16 amino acids. Germline V gene lookup returns CDR1 SGHNT and CDR2 YENEEA. Written as DNA, the CDR3 is TGTGCCAGCAGCTTGACTACGGACACAGGGGGGACTGAAGCTTTCTTT. It encodes CASSLTTDTGGTEAFF.

This clone was picked up a small number of times. The chain recombines TRBV30 with TRBJ1-4; TRBD1 matches 9 bases. Germline CDR1 is GTSNPN and CDR2 is SVGIG (reference sequence). V dropped 3 bases and J dropped 7; count of bases not matched to a gene: 6. The CDR3 contains 14 residues. CDR3 amino acids: CAWSPDRGFEKLFF. The DNA of the CDR3 is TGTGCCTGGAGCCCGGACAGGGGATTTGAAAAACTGTTTTTT.

The chain links TRBV30 to TRBJ2-6; D remains unclear. V shed 0 bases and J shed 4 bases, with 13 bases lying between them. Germline V gene data show CDR1 as GTSNPN and CDR2 as SVGIG (reference sequence). This CDR3 spans 16 amino acids. CDR3 in DNA: TGTGCCTGGAGTGTACCCGGTATGTCGGGGGCCAACGTCCTGACTTTC. Residues: CAWSVPGMSGANVLTF.

This clone has at least ten counts. V usage is TRBV9 and J usage is TRBJ1-2, with 12 nucleotides matching TRBD1. This CDR3 spans 16 amino acids. The J segment lost 4 bases and the V segment lost 3 bases, leaving 7 bases of the junction unmatched. From germline, CDR1 is SGDLS and CDR2 YYNGEE. As DNA, the CDR3 is TGTGCCAGCAGCGGAACCGGGACAGGGGGCGGCTATGGCTACACCTTC. Protein: CASSGTGTGGGYGYTF. Looking up the rest from reference TRBV9 and TRBJ1-2 gives the full variable domain: DSGVTQTPKHLITATGQRVTLRCSPRSGDLSVYWYQQSLDQGLQFLIQYYNGEERAKGNILERFSAQQFPDLHSELNLSSLELGDSALYFCASSGTGTGGGYGYTFGSGTRLTVV.

V gene TRBV27 combines with J gene TRBJ2-2; TRBD1 matches at 9 bases. Germline CDR1 and CDR2: MNHEY and SMNVEV (reference sequence). This CDR3 has 15 amino acids. The V segment lost 5 bases and the J segment 3 bases; nucleotides outside the gene matches: 4. The CDR3 here is CASSLGTGYTGELFF. CDR3 in DNA: TGTGCCAGCAGTCTAGGGACAGGGTACACCGGGGAGCTGTTTTTT.

The V call is TRBV28, the J call TRBJ1-4; 12 bases map to TRBD1. V was pared by 6 bases and J by 4 bases, with 9 bases of the junction left unmatched. Germline assignment: CDR1 MDHEN and CDR2 SYDVKM. This CDR3 region has 17 residues. CDR3 sequence: CASRWGQGAVFNEKLFF. CDR3 DNA sequence: TGTGCCAGCAGATGGGGACAGGGGGCGGTATTTAATGAAAAACTGTTTTTT. Using reference TRBV28 and TRBJ1-4 for the parts outside the CDR3, the full variable domain is DVKVTQSSRYLVKRTGEKVFLECVQDMDHENMFWYRQDPGLGLRLIYFSYDVKMKEKGDIPEGYSVSREKKERFSLILESASTNQTSMYLCASRWGQGAVFNEKLFFGSGTQLSVL.

Written as DNA, the CDR3 is TGTGCCAGTACCCCCGGGAGGCTAAGGAACACCGGGGAGCTGTTTTTT. Translating gives CASTPGRLRNTGELFF. This rearrangement joins TRBV19 to TRBJ2-2; 7 bases agree with TRBD2. V was clipped by 7 bases and J by 1 base; unmatched bases: 9. Germline V gene sequence: CDR1 LNHDA, CDR2 SQIVND (reference sequence). This CDR3 is 16 amino acids long.

The rearrangement uses TRBV3-1 (or the pseudogene TRBV3-2) and TRBJ1-1; D gene ambiguous. The CDR3 has 14 residues. Germline V gene sequence: CDR1 LGHDT, CDR2 YNNKEL (reference sequence). Trimming took off 4 bases at V and 10 bases at J, with 19 bases between the two ends. The CDR3 nucleotides read TGTGCCAGCAGCCCGGGCCAGGCCGGTCGGGGAGCTTTCTTT. The encoded protein is CASSPGQAGRGAFF.

The chain employs TRBV5-1 and TRBJ2-7, with D unresolved. V was cut by 0 bases and J by 0 bases, with 10 bases left in between. Germline CDR1 is SGHRS and CDR2 is YFSETQ. The CDR3 extends over 15 amino acids. CDR3 loop: CASSLGGTNSYEQYF. In nucleotides, the CDR3 is TGCGCCAGCAGCTTGGGAGGAACCAACTCCTACGAGCAGTACTTC.

This sequence joins TRBV5-1 and TRBJ1-1; a weak D match, TRBD1 (5 bases). In germline, CDR1 is SGHRS, CDR2 YFSETQ. V gave up 1 base and J gave up 1 base, with 8 bases separating them. The CDR3 is 14 amino acids. The CDR3 DNA sequence: TGCGCCAGCAGCTTGTTCACAGGGAACACTGAAGCTTTCTTT. This codes for CASSLFTGNTEAFF.

The V gene is TRBV18, the J gene TRBJ2-1, with unresolved D. This CDR3 contains 15 residues. V was shortened by 1 base and J by 2 bases, with 9 bases between the two germline ends. CDR1 and CDR2 from the germline V gene are KGHSH and LQKENI. The CDR3 DNA reads TGTGCCAGCTCACCACAAAGCTTCACCTACAATGAGCAGTTCTTC. Amino acid sequence: CASSPQSFTYNEQFF.

This chain connects TRBV20-1 to TRBJ2-7; a weak D match, TRBD2 (5 bases). Germline CDR1 and CDR2: DFQATT and SNEGSKA (reference sequence). This CDR3 comprises 12 residues. Trimming took 3 bases from V and 0 from J, leaving 6 bases between them. For the CDR3, the DNA is TGCAGTGCTAGTCTAGCCTCCTACGAGCAGTACTTC. The encoded protein is CSASLASYEQYF.

V gene TRBV21-1 combines with J gene TRBJ1-5; TRBD1 reflects the table's D call only, with no check against the DNA. TRBV21-1 is an annotated pseudogene. The CDR3 is 19 amino acids. CDR3 loop: CASSERWDRGGSANQPQHF. Written as DNA, the CDR3 is TGTGCCAGCAGCGAGAGGTGGGACAGGGGAGGGTCGGCAAATCAGCCCCAGCATTTT.